The rows below give T cell receptor beta chains drawn from one sample of a study of OX40 agonist ivuxolimab in advanced cancers. The data were produced by immunoSEQ multiplex PCR, yet TCRdb's version contains in-frame clones alone and is incomplete. There are fewer than 90,000 clones in the sample; roughly nine tenths occur only once, and around 0.19% lies in the top ten. The material sequenced was CD4+ or CD8+ T cells sorted from blood, taken in a trial of the OX40 agonist ivuxolimab. The receptors come from an adult with an advanced solid tumor such as melanoma, head and neck, liver or kidney cancer. Both conserved end residues are part of each CDR3. D genes are given only for firm matches. Expanded clones get a size class; other rows say once, few or many, or leave the size out.

.	TRBJ2-1	TRBV18	.	TGTGCCAGCTCACAAACACTGAATGAGCAGTTCTTC	CASSQTLNEQFF
.	TRBJ2-7	TRBV18	.	TGTGCCAGCTCGCCGGGCCACAGCTCCTACGAGCAGTACTTC	CASSPGHSSYEQYF
.	TRBJ1-2	TRBV7-9	.	TGTGCCAGCAGCTTAGTCCGCTTGGATGCGGGGACCTTC	CASSLVRLDAGTF
.	TRBJ1-2	TRBV4-1	.	TGCGCCAGCAGCCAACCTGGCGGGGGCTACACCTTC	CASSQPGGGYTF
.	TRBJ2-7	TRBV7-2	.	TGTGCCAGCAGCTTAGCGCGGTTCTACGAGCAGTACTTC	CASSLARFYEQYF
.	TRBJ1-2	TRBV12-5	.	TGTGCTAGTGGTTTGGAATCCAGAAACTATGGCTACACCTTC	CASGLESRNYGYTF
.	TRBJ1-1	TRBV18	TRBD1	TGTGCCAGCTCCCCCAACAGGGGGAAGAGCACTGAAGCTTTCTTT	CASSPNRGKSTEAFF
.	TRBJ2-7	TRBV30	TRBD2	TGTGCCTGGAAGGTAGCGGGCGAGCAGTACTTC	CAWKVAGEQYF
.	TRBJ2-7	TRBV29-1	TRBD2	TGCAGCGTTGATATGTGGCGGGAGGGCGAGCAGTACTTC	CSVDMWREGEQYF
.	TRBJ2-7	TRBV15	TRBD2	TGTGCCACCAGCAGAGTAGGGCATCGGGGGGGCGAGCAGTACTTC	CATSRVGHRGGEQYF
.	TRBJ2-1	TRBV9	.	TGTGCCAGCAGCGTAGACAGTAGCAATGAGCAGTTCTTC	CASSVDSSNEQFF
once	TRBJ2-2	TRBV7-3	TRBD2	TGTGCCAGCAGCTTCCGCAGCGGGGGGCCTGTCGGGGAGCTGTTTTTT	CASSFRSGGPVGELFF
.	TRBJ2-1	TRBV5-1	.	TGCGCCAGCAGGATCCAGGGTTACGATGAGCAGTTCTTC	CASRIQGYDEQFF
.	TRBJ2-2	TRBV7-6	TRBD2	TGTGCCAGCAGCTTTCCAGGACTAGCGGGGAACACCGGGGAGCTGTTTTTT	CASSFPGLAGNTGELFF